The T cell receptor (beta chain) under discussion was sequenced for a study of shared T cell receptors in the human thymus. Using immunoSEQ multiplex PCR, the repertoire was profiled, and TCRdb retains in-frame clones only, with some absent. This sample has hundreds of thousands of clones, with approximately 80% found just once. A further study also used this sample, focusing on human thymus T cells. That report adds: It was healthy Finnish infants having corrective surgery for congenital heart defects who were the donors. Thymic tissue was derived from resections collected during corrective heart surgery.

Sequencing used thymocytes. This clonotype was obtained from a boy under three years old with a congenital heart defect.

The CDR3 protein is CASSFSGLAERQETQYF. The CDR3 nucleotides are TGCGCCAGCAGCTTCTCGGGACTAGCGGAGAGACAAGAGACCCAGTACTTC. The genes are TRBV5-1 and TRBJ2-5, with 11 bases lining up with TRBD2. Germline V lookup: CDR1 SGHRS, CDR2 YFSETQ. V lost 2 bases, J lost 2 bases, and 8 bases stayed unmatched. CDR3 length: 17 residues.